The clone carrying this T cell receptor beta chain was detected only a few times. Its specificity is unknown. The germline V gene has CDR1 SGDLS and CDR2 YYNGEE. The V end lost 2 bases, the J end lost 6 bases, and 12 bases lay between the germline ends. This CDR3 comprises 13 residues. This entry belongs to a study of Tregs in tolerant kidney transplant recipients. The method was immunoSEQ multiplex PCR; TCRdb's version includes in-frame clones alone and lacks a portion of them. The repertoire holds roughly 50,000 clones, with approximately 90% as singletons. Related graft donors supplied nonmyeloablative bone marrow transplants, and mixed chimerism was transient. Study-level findings and limits: Tregs expanded with activated donor B cells seemed most donor-specific.

The input for sequencing was CD8+ T cells from blood (PBMCs), taken 12 months after the transplant. The genes are TRBV9 and TRBJ2-7; possible D gene TRBD2, 5 bases. This sequence was found in a human patient who received a combined kidney and bone marrow transplant. The graft donor may be the source of some T cells. The CDR3: CASSVEPRGEQYF. CDR3 DNA: TGTGCCAGCAGCGTTGAACCCCGGGGCGAGCAGTACTTC.